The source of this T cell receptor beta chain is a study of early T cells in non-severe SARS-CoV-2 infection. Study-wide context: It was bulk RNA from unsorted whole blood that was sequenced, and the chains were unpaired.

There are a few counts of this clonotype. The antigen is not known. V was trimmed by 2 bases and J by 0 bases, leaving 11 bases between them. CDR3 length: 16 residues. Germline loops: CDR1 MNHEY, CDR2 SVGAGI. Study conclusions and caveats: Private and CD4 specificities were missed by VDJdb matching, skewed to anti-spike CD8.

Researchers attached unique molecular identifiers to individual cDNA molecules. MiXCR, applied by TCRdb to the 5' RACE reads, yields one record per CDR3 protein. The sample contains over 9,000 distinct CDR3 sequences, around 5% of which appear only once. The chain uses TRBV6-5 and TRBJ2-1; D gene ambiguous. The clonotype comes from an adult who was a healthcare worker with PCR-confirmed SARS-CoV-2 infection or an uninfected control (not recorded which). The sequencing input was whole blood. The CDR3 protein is CASSYRIASSYNEQFF. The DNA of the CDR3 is TGTGCCAGCAGTTACAGGATCGCCAGCTCCTACAATGAGCAGTTCTTC.